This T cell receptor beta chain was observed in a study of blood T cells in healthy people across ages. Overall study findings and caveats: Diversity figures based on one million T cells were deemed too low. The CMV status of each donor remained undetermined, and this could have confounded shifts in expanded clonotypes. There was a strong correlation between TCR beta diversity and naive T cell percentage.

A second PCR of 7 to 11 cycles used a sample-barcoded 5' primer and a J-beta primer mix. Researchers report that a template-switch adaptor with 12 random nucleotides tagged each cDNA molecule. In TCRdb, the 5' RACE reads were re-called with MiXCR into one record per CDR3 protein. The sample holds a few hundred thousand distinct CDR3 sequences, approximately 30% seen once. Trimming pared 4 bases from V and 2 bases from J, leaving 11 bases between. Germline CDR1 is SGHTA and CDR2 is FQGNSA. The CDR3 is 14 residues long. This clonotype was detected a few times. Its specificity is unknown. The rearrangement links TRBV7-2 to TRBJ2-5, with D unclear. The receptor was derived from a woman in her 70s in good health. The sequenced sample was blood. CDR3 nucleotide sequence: TGTGCCAGCAGCTCCCGGCGGACGCAAGAGACCCAGTACTTC. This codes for CASSSRRTQETQYF. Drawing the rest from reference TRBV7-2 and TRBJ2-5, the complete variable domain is GAGVSQSPSNKVTEKGKDVELRCDPISGHTALYWYRQSLGQGLEFLIYFQGNSAPDKSGLPSDRFSAERTGGSVSTLTIQRTQQEDSAVYLCASSSRRTQETQYFGPGTRLLVL.